This T cell receptor beta chain appears in the sequencing data of a study of blood T cell repertoires in COVID-19. Trimming at V came to 3 bases and at J to 0 bases, leaving 2 bases not matched to a gene. The CDR3 contains 15 residues. Germline loops: CDR1 MNHEY, CDR2 SMNVEV (reference sequence). Method: immunoSEQ multiplex PCR; TCRdb's copy keeps in-frame clones and lacks some. The repertoire includes 250,000 to 350,000 clones, roughly 87% of them detected once, and almost 9.5% sits in the top ten. The specimen was peripheral blood. The sequence was collected from a man in his late teens or twenties with active or convalescent COVID-19. The chain recombines TRBV27 with TRBJ2-1; 7 nucleotides match TRBD2. The CDR3 protein is CASSLGGNSYNEQFF. CDR3 DNA sequence: TGTGCCAGCAGTTTGGGGGGGAACTCCTACAATGAGCAGTTCTTC.